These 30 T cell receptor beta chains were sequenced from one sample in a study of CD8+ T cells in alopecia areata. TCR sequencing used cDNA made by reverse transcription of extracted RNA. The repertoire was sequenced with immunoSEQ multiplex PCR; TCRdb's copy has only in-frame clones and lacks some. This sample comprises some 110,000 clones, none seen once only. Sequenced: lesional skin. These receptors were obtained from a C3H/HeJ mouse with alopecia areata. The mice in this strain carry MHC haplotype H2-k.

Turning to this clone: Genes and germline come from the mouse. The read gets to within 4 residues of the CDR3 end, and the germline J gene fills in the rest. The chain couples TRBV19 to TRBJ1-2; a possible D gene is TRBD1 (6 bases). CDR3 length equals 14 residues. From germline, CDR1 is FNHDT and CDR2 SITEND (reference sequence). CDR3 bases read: TGTGCCAGCAGAGACTGGGGGGGCGCTGGC. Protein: CASRDWGGAG. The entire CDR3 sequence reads CASRDWGGAGDYTF.

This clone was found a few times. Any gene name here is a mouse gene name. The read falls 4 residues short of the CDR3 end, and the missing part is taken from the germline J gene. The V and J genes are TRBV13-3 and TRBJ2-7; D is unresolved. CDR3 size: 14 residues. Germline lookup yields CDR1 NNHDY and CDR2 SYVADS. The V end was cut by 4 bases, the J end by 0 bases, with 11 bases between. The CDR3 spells CASSRRLASYEQYF. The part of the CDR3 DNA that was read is TGTGCCAGCAGTCGGCGGCTGGCCTCCTAT.

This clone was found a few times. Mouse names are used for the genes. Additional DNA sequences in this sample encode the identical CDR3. Partial CDR3 DNA: TGTGCCAGCAGTGATGCGGGGACAGGGACA. It is translated as CASSDAGTGT. The complete CDR3 reads CASSDAGTGTEVFF. This rearrangement joins TRBV13-3 to TRBJ1-1; 9 nucleotides agree with TRBD1. The read comes to an end 4 residues before the CDR3 does, leaving the germline J gene to fill in the end. Germline CDR1 is NNHDY and CDR2 is SYVADS. The CDR3 consists of 14 residues.

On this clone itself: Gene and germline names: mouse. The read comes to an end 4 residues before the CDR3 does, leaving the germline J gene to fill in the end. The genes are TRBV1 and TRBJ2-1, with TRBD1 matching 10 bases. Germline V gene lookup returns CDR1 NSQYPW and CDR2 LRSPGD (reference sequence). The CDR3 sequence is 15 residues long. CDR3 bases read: TGCACCTGCAGCGTTGGGACAGGGGCGGGGGCT. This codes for CTCSVGTGAGA. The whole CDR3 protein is CTCSVGTGAGAEQFF. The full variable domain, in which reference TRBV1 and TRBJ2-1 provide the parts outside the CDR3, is VTLLEQNPRWRLVPRGQAVNLRCILKNSQYPWMSWYQQDLQKQLQWLFTLRSPGDKEVKSLPGADYLATRVTDTELRLQVANMSQGRTLYCTCSVGTGAGAEQFFGPGTRLTVL.

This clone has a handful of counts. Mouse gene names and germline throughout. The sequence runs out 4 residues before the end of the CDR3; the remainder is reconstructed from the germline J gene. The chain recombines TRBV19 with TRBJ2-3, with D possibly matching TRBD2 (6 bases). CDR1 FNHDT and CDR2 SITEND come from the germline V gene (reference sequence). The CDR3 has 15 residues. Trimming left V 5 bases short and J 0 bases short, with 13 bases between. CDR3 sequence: CASRPTGPSAETLYF. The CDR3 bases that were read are TGTGCCAGCAGGCCGACTGGCCCTAGTGCAGAA.

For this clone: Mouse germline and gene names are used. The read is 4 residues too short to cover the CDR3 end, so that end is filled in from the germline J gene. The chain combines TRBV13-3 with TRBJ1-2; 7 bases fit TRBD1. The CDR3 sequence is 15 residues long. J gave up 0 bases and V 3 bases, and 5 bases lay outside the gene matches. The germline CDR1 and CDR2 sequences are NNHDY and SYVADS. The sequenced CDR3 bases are TGTGCCAGCAGTGCCCTGGGACAGACAAACTCC. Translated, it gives CASSALGQTNS. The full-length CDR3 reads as CASSALGQTNSDYTF.

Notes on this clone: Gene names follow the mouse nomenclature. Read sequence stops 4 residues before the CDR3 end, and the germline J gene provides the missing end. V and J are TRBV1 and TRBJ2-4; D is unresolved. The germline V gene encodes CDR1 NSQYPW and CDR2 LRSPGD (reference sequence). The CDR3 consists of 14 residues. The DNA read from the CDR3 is TGCACCTGCAGTGCAGATGAGGGTGGTAAC. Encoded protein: CTCSADEGGN. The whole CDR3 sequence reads CTCSADEGGNTLYF.

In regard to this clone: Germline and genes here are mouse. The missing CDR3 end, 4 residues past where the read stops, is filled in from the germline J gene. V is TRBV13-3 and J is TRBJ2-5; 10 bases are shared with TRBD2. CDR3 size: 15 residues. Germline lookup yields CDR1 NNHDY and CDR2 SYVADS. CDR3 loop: CASSFGLGEEDTQYF. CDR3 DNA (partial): TGTGCCAGCAGCTTCGGACTGGGGGAAGAAGAC.

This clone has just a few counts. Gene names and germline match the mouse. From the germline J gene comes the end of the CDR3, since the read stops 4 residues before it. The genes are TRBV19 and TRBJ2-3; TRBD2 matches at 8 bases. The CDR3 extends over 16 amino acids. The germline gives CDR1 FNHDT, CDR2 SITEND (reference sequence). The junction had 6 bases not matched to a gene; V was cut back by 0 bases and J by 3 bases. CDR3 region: CASSIEGGRGAETLYF. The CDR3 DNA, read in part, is TGTGCCAGCAGTATAGAGGGGGGGCGAGGCGCAGAA.

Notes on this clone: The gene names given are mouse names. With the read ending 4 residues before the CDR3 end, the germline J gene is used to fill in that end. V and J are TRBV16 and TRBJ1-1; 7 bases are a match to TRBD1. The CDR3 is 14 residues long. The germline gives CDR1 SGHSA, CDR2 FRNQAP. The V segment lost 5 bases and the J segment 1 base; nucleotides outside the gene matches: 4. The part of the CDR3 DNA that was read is TGTGCAAGCAGCGCGGGACAGAAAAACACA. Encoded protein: CASSAGQKNT. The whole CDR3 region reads CASSAGQKNTEVFF.

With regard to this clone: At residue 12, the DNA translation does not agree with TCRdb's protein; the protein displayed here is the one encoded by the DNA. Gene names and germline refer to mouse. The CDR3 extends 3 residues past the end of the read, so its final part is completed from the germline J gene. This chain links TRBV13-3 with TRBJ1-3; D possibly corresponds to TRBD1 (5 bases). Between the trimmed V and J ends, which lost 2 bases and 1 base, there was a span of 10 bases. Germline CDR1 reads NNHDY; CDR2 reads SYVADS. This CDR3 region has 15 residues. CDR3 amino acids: CASSERAGSGNTLYF. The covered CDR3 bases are TGTGCCAGCAGTGAAAGGGCAGGGTCTGGAAATACG.

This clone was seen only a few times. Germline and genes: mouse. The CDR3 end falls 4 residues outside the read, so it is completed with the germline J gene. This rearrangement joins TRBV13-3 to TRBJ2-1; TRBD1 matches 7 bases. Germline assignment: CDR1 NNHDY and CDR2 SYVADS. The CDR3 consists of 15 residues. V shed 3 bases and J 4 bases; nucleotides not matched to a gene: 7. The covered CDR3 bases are TGTGCCAGCAGTGGCCGGGACAGCAAATATGCT. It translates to CASSGRDSKYA. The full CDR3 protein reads CASSGRDSKYAEQFF.

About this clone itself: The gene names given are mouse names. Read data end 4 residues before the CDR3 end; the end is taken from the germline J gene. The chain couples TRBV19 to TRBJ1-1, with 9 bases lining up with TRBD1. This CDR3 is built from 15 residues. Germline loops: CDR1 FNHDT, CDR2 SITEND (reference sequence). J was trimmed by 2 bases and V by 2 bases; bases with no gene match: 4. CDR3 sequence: CASSMSTGGNTEVFF. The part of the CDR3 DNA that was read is TGTGCCAGCAGTATGAGCACAGGGGGCAACACA.

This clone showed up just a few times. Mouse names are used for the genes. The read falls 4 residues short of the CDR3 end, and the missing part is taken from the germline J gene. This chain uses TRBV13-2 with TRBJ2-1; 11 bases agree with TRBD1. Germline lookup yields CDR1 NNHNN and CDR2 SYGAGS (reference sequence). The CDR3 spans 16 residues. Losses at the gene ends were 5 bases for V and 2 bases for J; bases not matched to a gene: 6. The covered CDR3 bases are TGTGCCAGCGGGGACAGGGGGCTGGGGGACTATGCT. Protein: CASGDRGLGDYA. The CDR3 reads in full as CASGDRGLGDYAEQFF.

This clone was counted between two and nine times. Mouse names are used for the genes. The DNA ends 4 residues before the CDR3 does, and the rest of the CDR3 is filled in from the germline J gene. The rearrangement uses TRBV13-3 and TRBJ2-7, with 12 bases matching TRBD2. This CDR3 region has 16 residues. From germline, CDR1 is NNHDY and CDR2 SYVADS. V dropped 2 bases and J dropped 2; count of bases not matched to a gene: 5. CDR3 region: CASSEADWGGAYEQYF. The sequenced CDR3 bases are TGTGCCAGCAGTGAGGCCGACTGGGGGGGCGCCTAT.

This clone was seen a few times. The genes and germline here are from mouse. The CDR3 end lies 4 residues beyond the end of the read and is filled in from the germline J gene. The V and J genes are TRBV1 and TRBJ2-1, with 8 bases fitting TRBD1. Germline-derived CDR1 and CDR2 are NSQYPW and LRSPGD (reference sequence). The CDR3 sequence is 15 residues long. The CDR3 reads CTCSALGQGRAEQFF. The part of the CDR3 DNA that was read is TGCACCTGCAGTGCTTTAGGACAGGGCCGGGCT.

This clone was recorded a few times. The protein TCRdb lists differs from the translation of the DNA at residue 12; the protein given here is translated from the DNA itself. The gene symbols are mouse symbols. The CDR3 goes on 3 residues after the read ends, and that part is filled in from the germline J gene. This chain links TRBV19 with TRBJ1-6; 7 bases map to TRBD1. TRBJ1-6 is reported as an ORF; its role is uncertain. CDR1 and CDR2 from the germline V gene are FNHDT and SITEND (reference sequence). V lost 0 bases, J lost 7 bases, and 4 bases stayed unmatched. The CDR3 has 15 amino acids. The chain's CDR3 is CASSIAGTVNSPLYF. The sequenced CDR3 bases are TGTGCCAGCAGTATAGCCGGGACAGTAAATTCGCCC.

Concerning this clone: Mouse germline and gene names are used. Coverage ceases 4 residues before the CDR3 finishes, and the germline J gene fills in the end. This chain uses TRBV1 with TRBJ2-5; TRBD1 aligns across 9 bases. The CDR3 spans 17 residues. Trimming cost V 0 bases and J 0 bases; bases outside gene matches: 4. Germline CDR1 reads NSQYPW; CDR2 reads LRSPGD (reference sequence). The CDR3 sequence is CTCSADRTGVNQDTQYF. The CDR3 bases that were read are TGCACCTGCAGTGCAGATCGGACAGGGGTTAACCAAGAC. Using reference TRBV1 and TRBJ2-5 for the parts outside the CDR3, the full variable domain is VTLLEQNPRWRLVPRGQAVNLRCILKNSQYPWMSWYQQDLQKQLQWLFTLRSPGDKEVKSLPGADYLATRVTDTELRLQVANMSQGRTLYCTCSADRTGVNQDTQYFGPGTRLLVL.

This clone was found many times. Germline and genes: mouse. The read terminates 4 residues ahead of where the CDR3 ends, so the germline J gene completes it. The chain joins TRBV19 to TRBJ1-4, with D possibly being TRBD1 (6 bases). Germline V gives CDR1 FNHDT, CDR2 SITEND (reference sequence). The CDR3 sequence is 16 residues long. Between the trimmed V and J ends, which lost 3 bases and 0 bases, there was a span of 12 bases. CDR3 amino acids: CASSTGTRISNERLFF. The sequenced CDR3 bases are TGTGCCAGCAGTACCGGGACAAGAATTTCCAACGAA.

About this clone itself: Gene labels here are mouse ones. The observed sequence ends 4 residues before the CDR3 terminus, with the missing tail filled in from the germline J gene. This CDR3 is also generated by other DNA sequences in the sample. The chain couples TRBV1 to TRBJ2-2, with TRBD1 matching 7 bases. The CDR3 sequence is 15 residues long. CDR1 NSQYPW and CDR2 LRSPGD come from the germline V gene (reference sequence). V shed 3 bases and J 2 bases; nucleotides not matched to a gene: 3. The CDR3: CTCSASQGNTGQLYF. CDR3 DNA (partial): TGCACCTGCAGTGCCTCACAGGGGAACACCGGG.

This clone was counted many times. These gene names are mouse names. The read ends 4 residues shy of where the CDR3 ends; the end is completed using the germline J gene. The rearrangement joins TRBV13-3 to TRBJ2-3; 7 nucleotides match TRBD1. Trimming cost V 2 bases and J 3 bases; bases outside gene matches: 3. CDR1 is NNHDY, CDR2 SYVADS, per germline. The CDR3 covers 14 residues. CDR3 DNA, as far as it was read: TGTGCCAGCAGTGACCAGGGGGAGGCAGAA. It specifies CASSDQGEAE. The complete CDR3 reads CASSDQGEAETLYF.

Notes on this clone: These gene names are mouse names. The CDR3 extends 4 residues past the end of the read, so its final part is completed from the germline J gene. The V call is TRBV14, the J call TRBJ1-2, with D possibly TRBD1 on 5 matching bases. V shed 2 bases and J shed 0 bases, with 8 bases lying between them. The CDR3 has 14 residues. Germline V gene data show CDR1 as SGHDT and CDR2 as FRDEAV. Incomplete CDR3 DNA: TGTGCCAGCAGTTTTGGGGGACCAAACTCC. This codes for CASSFGGPNS. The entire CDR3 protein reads CASSFGGPNSDYTF.

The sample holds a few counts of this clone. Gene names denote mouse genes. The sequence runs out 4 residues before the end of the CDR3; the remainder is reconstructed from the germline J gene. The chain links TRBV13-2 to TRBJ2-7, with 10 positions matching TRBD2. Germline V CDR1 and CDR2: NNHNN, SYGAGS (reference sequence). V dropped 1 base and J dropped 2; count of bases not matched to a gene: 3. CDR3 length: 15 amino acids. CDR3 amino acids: CASGDFGTGAYEQYF. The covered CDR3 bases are TGTGCCAGCGGTGATTTTGGGACTGGGGCCTAT.

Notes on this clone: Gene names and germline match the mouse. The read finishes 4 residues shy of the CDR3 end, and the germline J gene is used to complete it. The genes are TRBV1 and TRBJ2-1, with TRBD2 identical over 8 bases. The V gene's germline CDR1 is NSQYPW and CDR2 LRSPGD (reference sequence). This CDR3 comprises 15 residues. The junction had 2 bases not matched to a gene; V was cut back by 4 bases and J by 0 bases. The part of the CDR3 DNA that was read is TGCACCTGCAGTGACTGGGGGATTAACTATGCT. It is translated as CTCSDWGINYA. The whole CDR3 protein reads CTCSDWGINYAEQFF. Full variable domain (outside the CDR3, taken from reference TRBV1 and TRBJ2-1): VTLLEQNPRWRLVPRGQAVNLRCILKNSQYPWMSWYQQDLQKQLQWLFTLRSPGDKEVKSLPGADYLATRVTDTELRLQVANMSQGRTLYCTCSDWGINYAEQFFGPGTRLTVL.

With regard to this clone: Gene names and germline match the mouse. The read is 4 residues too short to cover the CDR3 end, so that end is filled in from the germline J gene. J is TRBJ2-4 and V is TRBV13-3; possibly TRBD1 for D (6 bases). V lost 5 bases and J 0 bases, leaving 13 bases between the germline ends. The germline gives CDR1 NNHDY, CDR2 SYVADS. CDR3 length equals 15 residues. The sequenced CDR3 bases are TGTGCCAGCAGCCCGGACAGACCTAGTCAAAAC. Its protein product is CASSPDRPSQN. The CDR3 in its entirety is CASSPDRPSQNTLYF. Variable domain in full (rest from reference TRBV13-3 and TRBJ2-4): EAAVTQSPRSKVAVTGGKVTLSCHQTNNHDYMYWYRQDTGHGLRLIHYSYVADSTEKGDIPDGYKASRPSQENFSLILELASLSQTAVYFCASSPDRPSQNTLYFGAGTRLSVL.

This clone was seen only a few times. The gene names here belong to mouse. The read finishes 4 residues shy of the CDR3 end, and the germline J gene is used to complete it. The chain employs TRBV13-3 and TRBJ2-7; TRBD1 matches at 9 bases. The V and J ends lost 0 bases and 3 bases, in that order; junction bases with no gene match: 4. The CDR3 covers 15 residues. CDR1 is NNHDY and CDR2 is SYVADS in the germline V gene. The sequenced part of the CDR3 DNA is TGTGCCAGCAGTGATGGCGGGACAGGGTTCTAT. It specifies CASSDGGTGFY. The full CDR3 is CASSDGGTGFYEQYF.

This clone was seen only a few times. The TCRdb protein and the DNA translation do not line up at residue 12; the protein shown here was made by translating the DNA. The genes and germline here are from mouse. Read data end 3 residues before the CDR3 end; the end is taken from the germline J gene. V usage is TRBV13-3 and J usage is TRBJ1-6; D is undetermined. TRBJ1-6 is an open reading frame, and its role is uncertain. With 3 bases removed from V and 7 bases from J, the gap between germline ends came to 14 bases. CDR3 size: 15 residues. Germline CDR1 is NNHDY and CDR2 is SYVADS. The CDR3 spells CASSALGCGNSPLYF. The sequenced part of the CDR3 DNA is TGTGCCAGCAGTGCCCTAGGATGTGGGAATTCGCCC.

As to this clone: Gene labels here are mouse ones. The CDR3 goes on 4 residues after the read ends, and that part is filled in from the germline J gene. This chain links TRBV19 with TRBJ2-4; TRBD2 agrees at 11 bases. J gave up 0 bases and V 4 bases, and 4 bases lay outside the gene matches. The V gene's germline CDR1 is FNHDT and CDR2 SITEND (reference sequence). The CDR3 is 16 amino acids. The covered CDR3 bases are TGTGCCAGCAGTCGGGACTGGGGGAATAGTCAAAAC. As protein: CASSRDWGNSQN. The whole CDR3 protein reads CASSRDWGNSQNTLYF. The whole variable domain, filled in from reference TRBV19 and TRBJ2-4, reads GGIITQTPKFLIGQEGQKLTLKCQQNFNHDTMYWYRQDSGKGLRLIYYSITENDLQKGDLSEGYDASREKKSSFSLTVTSAQKNEMAVFLCASSRDWGNSQNTLYFGAGTRLSVL.

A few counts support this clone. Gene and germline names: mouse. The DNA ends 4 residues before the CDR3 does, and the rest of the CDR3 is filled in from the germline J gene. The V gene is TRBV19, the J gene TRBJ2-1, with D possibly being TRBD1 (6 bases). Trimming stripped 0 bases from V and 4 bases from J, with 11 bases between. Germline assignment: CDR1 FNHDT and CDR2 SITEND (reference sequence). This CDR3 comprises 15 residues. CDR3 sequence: CASSIEGRGYAEQFF. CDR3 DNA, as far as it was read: TGTGCCAGCAGTATAGAGGGCAGGGGTTATGCT. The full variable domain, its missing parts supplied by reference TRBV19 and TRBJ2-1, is GGIITQTPKFLIGQEGQKLTLKCQQNFNHDTMYWYRQDSGKGLRLIYYSITENDLQKGDLSEGYDASREKKSSFSLTVTSAQKNEMAVFLCASSIEGRGYAEQFFGPGTRLTVL.

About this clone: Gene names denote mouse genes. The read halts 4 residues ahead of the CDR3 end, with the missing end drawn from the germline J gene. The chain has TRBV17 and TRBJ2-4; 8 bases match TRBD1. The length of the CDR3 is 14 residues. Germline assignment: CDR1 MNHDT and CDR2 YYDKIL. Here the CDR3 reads CASSRGQGLNTLYF. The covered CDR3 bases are TGTGCTAGCAGTAGAGGACAGGGGCTAAAC.